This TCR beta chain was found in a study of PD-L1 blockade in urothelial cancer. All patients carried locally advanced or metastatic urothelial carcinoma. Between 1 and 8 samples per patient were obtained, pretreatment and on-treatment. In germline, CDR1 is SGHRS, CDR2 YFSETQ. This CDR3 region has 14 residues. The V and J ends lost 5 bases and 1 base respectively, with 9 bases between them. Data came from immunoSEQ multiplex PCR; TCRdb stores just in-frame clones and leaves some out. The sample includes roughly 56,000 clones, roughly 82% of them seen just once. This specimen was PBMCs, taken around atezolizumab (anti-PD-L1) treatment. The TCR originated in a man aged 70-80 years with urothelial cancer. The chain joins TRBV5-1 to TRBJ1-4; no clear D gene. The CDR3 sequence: CASRREETNEKLFF. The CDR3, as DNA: TGCGCCAGCAGGCGGGAGGAAACTAATGAAAAACTGTTTTTT.